The 24 T cell receptor beta chains in this list originate from one sample, sequenced in a study of early T cells in non-severe SARS-CoV-2 infection. TCRdb itself ran the 5' RACE reads through MiXCR, one entry per CDR3 protein. The sample carries about 73,000 distinct CDR3 sequences, roughly an eighth recorded once. Sample: whole blood. These receptors all come from an adult who was a healthcare worker with PCR-confirmed SARS-CoV-2 infection or an uninfected control (not recorded which).

The chain carries TRBV5-1 and TRBJ2-2; TRBD1 matches at 7 bases. Losses at the gene ends were 2 bases for V and 4 bases for J; bases not matched to a gene: 2. CDR3 length equals 14 residues. Germline V gene data show CDR1 as SGHRS and CDR2 as YFSETQ. The CDR3 nucleotides read TGCGCCAGCAGCTTAGGGGGCGCCACCGGGGAGCTGTTTTTT. Protein product: CASSLGGATGELFF.

This clonotype was recorded at least ten times. CDR3 residues: CATSSLILNYGYTF. CDR3 bases: TGTGCCACCAGCAGCCTAATTCTTAACTATGGCTACACCTTC. The chain combines TRBV15 with TRBJ1-2; D unresolved. This CDR3 has 14 amino acids. Deletions cut 3 bases from V and 1 base from J, with 9 bases between. Looked up from germline, CDR1 is LNHNV and CDR2 is YYDKDF (reference sequence).

At least ten counts were recorded for this clonotype. The chain links TRBV28 to TRBJ2-2; D remains unclear. Germline CDR1 and CDR2: MDHEN and SYDVKM. The CDR3 contains 13 residues. The V gene lost 7 bases and the J gene lost 0 bases, with 6 bases spanning the gap. The CDR3 DNA is TGTGCCAGCAAGACCGCGAACACCGGGGAGCTGTTTTTT. Its protein product is CASKTANTGELFF.

The chain joins TRBV7-2 to TRBJ1-1; D perhaps matches TRBD1 (6 bases). Trimming pared 2 bases from V and 2 bases from J, leaving 12 bases between. The CDR3 is 15 amino acids. Germline V CDR1 and CDR2: SGHTA, FQGNSA. The CDR3 here is CASSLPGGGNTEAFF. The CDR3 DNA follows: TGTGCCAGCAGCTTACCGGGAGGGGGTAACACTGAAGCTTTCTTT. The variable domain in full, with the rest retrieved from reference TRBV7-2 and TRBJ1-1, is GAGVSQSPSNKVTEKGKDVELRCDPISGHTALYWYRQSLGQGLEFLIYFQGNSAPDKSGLPSDRFSAERTGGSVSTLTIQRTQQEDSAVYLCASSLPGGGNTEAFFGQGTRLTVV.

V gene TRBV11-2 combines with J gene TRBJ2-3; tentative D call: TRBD2 (5 bases). With 5 bases removed from V and 2 bases from J, the gap between germline ends came to 11 bases. This CDR3 has 14 amino acids. Germline-derived CDR1 and CDR2 are SGHAT and FQNNGV. The CDR3 is CASSVGDSTDTQYF. Written as DNA, the CDR3 is TGTGCCAGCAGCGTCGGGGATTCCACAGATACGCAGTATTTT.

In this sample, this clonotype turned up a few times. The rearrangement uses TRBV5-6 and TRBJ2-2; D is ambiguous. V was pared by 1 base and J by 4 bases, with 8 bases between. Germline assignment: CDR1 SGHDT and CDR2 YYEEEE. The CDR3 consists of 14 residues. The CDR3 region is CASSLPEITGELFF. The CDR3 nucleotides read TGTGCCAGCAGCTTGCCCGAGATCACCGGGGAGCTGTTTTTT.

The CDR3 loop reads CSAATLVPRLGEQYF. The CDR3 nucleotides are TGCAGTGCGGCCACACTAGTTCCTCGATTGGGGGAGCAGTACTTC. V is TRBV20-1 and J is TRBJ2-7, with D possibly TRBD2 on 5 matching bases. The CDR3 extends over 15 amino acids. Germline CDR1 is DFQATT and CDR2 is SNEGSKA (reference sequence). The V end was cut by 6 bases, the J end by 7 bases, with 25 bases between.

The chain carries TRBV10-3 and TRBJ2-2, with 8 bases that match TRBD1. V shed 10 bases and J 3 bases; nucleotides not matched to a gene: 10. CDR1 ENHRY and CDR2 SYGVKD come from the germline V gene. This CDR3 contains 15 residues. CDR3 protein: CATLDRGAYTGELFF. CDR3 bases: TGTGCCACCTTAGACAGGGGCGCGTACACCGGGGAGCTGTTTTTT.

This clonotype was observed a few times. This chain connects TRBV29-1 to TRBJ2-3, with D perhaps matching TRBD1 or TRBD2 (6 bases each). The CDR3 runs 15 residues. V gave up 4 bases and J gave up 0 bases, with 14 bases separating them. Per the germline V gene, CDR1 is SQVTM and CDR2 is ANQGSEA. CDR3 nucleotides: TGCAGCGTTGCGGCCGGGGGCACTAGCACAGATACGCAGTATTTT. Its translation: CSVAAGGTSTDTQYF.

The chain links TRBV11-2 to TRBJ2-2; a possible D gene is TRBD2 (5 bases). Trimming cost V 3 bases and J 7 bases, with 9 bases left between them. Germline CDR1 SGHAT, CDR2 FQNNGV. The CDR3 length is 13 residues. The chain's CDR3 is CASSFEGDGELFF. CDR3 DNA: TGTGCCAGCAGCTTTGAGGGAGACGGGGAGCTGTTTTTT.

This clonotype has just a few counts. The J gene is TRBJ1-2, the V gene TRBV9; unclear D gene. Germline CDR1 and CDR2: SGDLS and YYNGEE. V lost 0 bases to trimming and J lost 6 bases, with 3 bases between them. The CDR3 totals 11 residues. The CDR3: CASSVGNGYTF. In DNA form, the CDR3 reads TGTGCCAGCAGCGTAGGGAATGGCTACACCTTC.

Only a few counts were recorded for this clonotype. The rearrangement joins TRBV28 to TRBJ2-7, with a weak D call TRBD2 (5 bases). Trimming removed 10 bases from V and 1 base from J, with 11 bases in between. This CDR3 has 12 residues. Germline CDR1 reads MDHEN; CDR2 reads SYDVKM. CDR3 DNA: TGTGCCATCGACGGGGATTCCTACGAGCAGTACTTC. Amino acids: CAIDGDSYEQYF.

In its sample, this clonotype was seen a few times. V is TRBV6-2 or TRBV6-3 and J is TRBJ2-5; D possibly corresponds to TRBD1 (6 bases). Looked up from germline, CDR1 is MNHEY and CDR2 is SVGEGT. V was shortened by 2 bases and J by 5 bases, with 15 bases between the two germline ends. CDR3 size: 15 residues. The CDR3 DNA is TGTGCCAGCAGTTACAATAAGGGGGAGAGGGAGACCCAGTACTTC. Protein sequence: CASSYNKGERETQYF.

The chain uses TRBV10-3 and TRBJ2-5; no definite D call. The CDR3 consists of 13 residues. The V and J ends lost 3 bases and 1 base respectively, with 6 bases between them. The germline CDR1 and CDR2 sequences are ENHRY and SYGVKD. The CDR3 DNA reads as TGTGCCATCAGTGACCCGGTCCAAGAGACCCAGTACTTC. Protein sequence: CAISDPVQETQYF.

The table lists this clonotype with a few counts. The chain is built from TRBV6-2 or TRBV6-3 and TRBJ1-1; D remains ambiguous. The V end was cut by 2 bases, the J end by 3 bases, with 7 bases between. The length of the CDR3 is 13 residues. Germline V gene sequence: CDR1 MNHEY, CDR2 SVGEGT. The CDR3 DNA sequence: TGTGCCAGCAGTTACCGGGTTGACACTGAAGCTTTCTTT. It translates to CASSYRVDTEAFF.

This clonotype has only a few counts. The gene calls are TRBV7-8 and TRBJ2-5; TRBD2 matches at 9 bases. The CDR3 extends over 14 amino acids. The germline V gene encodes CDR1 SGHVS and CDR2 FQNEAQ. Trimming took 5 bases from V and 5 from J; bases not matched to a gene: 6. CDR3 sequence: CASSPRGGLETQYF. The CDR3 DNA reads as TGTGCCAGCAGCCCGCGGGGGGGCCTGGAGACCCAGTACTTC.

This clonotype was counted once. The chain links TRBV3-1 to TRBJ1-6, with D perhaps TRBD1 (6 bases). Germline CDR1 LGHDT, CDR2 YNNKEL (reference sequence). This CDR3 comprises 15 residues. The V end was cut by 4 bases, the J end by 6 bases, with 13 bases between. CDR3 in DNA: TGTGCCAGCAGCCTATCACTCAGGGGTAATTCACCCCTCCACTTT. Its translation is CASSLSLRGNSPLHF.

This clonotype has only a few counts. The chain uses TRBV20-1 and TRBJ2-3, with D perhaps TRBD1 (6 bases). The CDR3 contains 14 residues. The V gene lost 3 bases and the J gene lost 5 bases, with 15 bases spanning the gap. Germline CDR1 is DFQATT and CDR2 is SNEGSKA (reference sequence). The DNA of the CDR3 is TGCAGTGCTAGTGGACAGTGGGGAATAGATACGCAGTATTTT. Residues: CSASGQWGIDTQYF.

This clonotype appeared many times. The genes are TRBV28 and TRBJ1-1; 7 bases line up with TRBD1. The CDR3 contains 14 residues. Germline V gene sequence: CDR1 MDHEN, CDR2 SYDVKM. J gave up 0 bases and V 8 bases, and 6 bases lay outside the gene matches. In nucleotides, the CDR3 is TGTGCCAGCGGGACAGAAACTTTGAACACTGAAGCTTTCTTT. Its protein is CASGTETLNTEAFF.

The V call is TRBV5-1, the J call TRBJ2-3, with 12 bases that match TRBD2. CDR1 and CDR2 (germline): SGHRS, YFSETQ. The trim removed 2 bases at V and 3 bases at J, leaving 4 bases unmatched. This CDR3 has 16 amino acids. In nucleotides, the CDR3 is TGCGCCAGCAGCTTCCGGACTAGCGGGGAAACAGATACGCAGTATTTT. Translation: CASSFRTSGETDTQYF.

This chain links TRBV20-1 with TRBJ1-6; unclear D gene. This CDR3 contains 14 residues. V lost 5 bases and J lost 6, with 14 bases in between. Germline V gene sequence: CDR1 DFQATT, CDR2 SNEGSKA (reference sequence). The CDR3 nucleotides are TGCAGTGCTTCGTCGCGCAGCAGTAATTCACCCCTCCACTTT. Translation gives CSASSRSSNSPLHF.

The chain is built from TRBV28 and TRBJ2-7, with TRBD1 as a possible D gene (5 bases). Trimming took 7 bases from V and 0 from J, leaving 10 bases between them. CDR1 and CDR2 from the germline V gene are MDHEN and SYDVKM. The CDR3 runs 13 residues. The CDR3, as DNA: TGTGCCAGCATGGACAACAACTCCTACGAGCAGTACTTC. It yields the protein CASMDNNSYEQYF.

This clonotype was recorded at least ten times. The chain recombines TRBV4-3 with TRBJ1-2, with a weak D call TRBD1 (5 bases). The ends were cut back, 3 bases at V and 8 bases at J, with 22 bases in the middle. CDR3 length: 16 amino acids. Per the germline V gene, CDR1 is LGHNA and CDR2 is YSLEER. For the CDR3, the DNA is TGCGCCAGCAGCCATGTAAATGGGCAGGGCGGACTCGGCTACACCTTC. It specifies CASSHVNGQGGLGYTF.

At least ten counts were recorded for this clonotype. V is TRBV2 and J is TRBJ2-1; D ambiguous. CDR3 length equals 13 residues. CDR1 and CDR2 (germline): SNHLY, FYNNEI. Trimming took 7 bases from V and 9 from J, leaving 16 bases between them. CDR3 loop: CASIVRLVGEQFF. CDR3 sequence (DNA): TGTGCCAGCATCGTGAGGCTAGTCGGTGAGCAGTTCTTC.